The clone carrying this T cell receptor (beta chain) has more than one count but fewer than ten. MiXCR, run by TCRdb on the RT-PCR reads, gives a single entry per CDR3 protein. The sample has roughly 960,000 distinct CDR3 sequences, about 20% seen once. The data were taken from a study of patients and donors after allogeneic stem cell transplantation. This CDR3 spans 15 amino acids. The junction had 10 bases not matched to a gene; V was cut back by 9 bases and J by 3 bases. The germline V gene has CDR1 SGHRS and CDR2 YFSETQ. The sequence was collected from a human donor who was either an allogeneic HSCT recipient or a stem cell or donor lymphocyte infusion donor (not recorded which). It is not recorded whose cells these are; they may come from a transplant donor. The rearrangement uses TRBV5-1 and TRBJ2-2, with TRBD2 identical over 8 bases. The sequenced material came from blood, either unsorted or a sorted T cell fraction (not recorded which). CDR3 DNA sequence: TGCGCCACCGCGGGGGGCCGGACCGACACCGGGGAGCTGTTTTTT. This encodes CATAGGRTDTGELFF.